Listed here is a single T cell receptor beta chain. Its antigen remains unknown. Then a second PCR, running roughly 7 to 12 cycles, was carried out with a sample-barcoded 5' primer and a J-beta primer mix. Through a template-switch adaptor with 12 random nucleotides, each cDNA molecule received a tag. TCRdb passed the 5' RACE reads through MiXCR, listing each CDR3 protein once. This table holds 730,000 or so distinct CDR3 sequences, around 40% found once. This entry is derived from a study of blood T cells in healthy people across ages. Study conclusions and caveats: Underestimates were what the diversity estimates from one million T cells were considered to be.

In each sample, at least 7 million PBMCs were isolated. This TCR was sampled from a woman aged 55-75 years in good health. The specimen sequenced was blood.

CDR3 sequence: CASSLSSDQPQHF. The CDR3 DNA follows: TGCGCCAGCAGCCTCAGTAGTGATCAGCCCCAGCATTTT. The rearrangement links TRBV5-1 to TRBJ1-5; no clear D gene. Per the germline V gene, CDR1 is SGHRS and CDR2 is YFSETQ. There are 13 residues in the CDR3. Trimming took 4 bases from V and 5 from J, leaving 10 bases between them.